Following are 20 T cell receptor beta chains from one sample sequenced in a study of CD8 T cells in ankylosing spondylitis. No antigen has been identified for these receptors. Study-level findings and limits: Characteristic of ankylosing spondylitis blood, it appeared, was a TCR beta motif comprising fewer than 10 highly homologous variants.

One entry per CDR3 protein results from TCRdb running MiXCR on the 5' RACE reads. Of more than 250,000 distinct CDR3 sequences in the sample, 8% were seen once. The source material was blood, either unsorted or a sorted T cell fraction (not recorded which). These receptors originate from a male donor with ankylosing spondylitis.

In its sample, this clonotype was seen many times. The chain carries TRBV7-3 and TRBJ2-5; TRBD1 aligns across 10 bases. The CDR3 consists of 13 residues. The germline V gene encodes CDR1 SGHTA and CDR2 FQGTGA. The J segment lost 3 bases and the V segment lost 6 bases, leaving 1 base of the junction unmatched. DNA of the CDR3: TGTGCCAGCAGGGGGACAGGGGAAGAGACCCAGTACTTC. Translated: CASRGTGEETQYF.

This clonotype has just a few counts. This chain connects TRBV12-3 or TRBV12-4 to TRBJ1-1; maybe TRBD1 (6 bases). The CDR3 extends over 13 amino acids. Trimming took off 3 bases at V and 4 bases at J, with 9 bases between the two ends. CDR3 sequence (DNA): TGTGCCAGCAGTTTCAGGGGTACCACTGAAGCTTTCTTT. This encodes CASSFRGTTEAFF.

The count of this clonotype is one. This CDR3 is CASRETGNQPQHF. CDR3 DNA sequence: TGTGCCAGCAGGGAGACAGGCAATCAGCCCCAGCATTTT. The chain joins TRBV2 to TRBJ1-5; weak D call: TRBD1 (5 bases). The V end lost 6 bases, the J end lost 2 bases, and 8 bases lay between the germline ends. The V gene's germline CDR1 is SNHLY and CDR2 FYNNEI. The CDR3 sequence is 13 residues long.

The CDR3: CASREGTGNYGYTF. The DNA of the CDR3 is TGTGCCAGTCGCGAGGGGACAGGGAACTATGGCTACACCTTC. The V gene is TRBV19, the J gene TRBJ1-2; the match to TRBD1 covers 9 bases. Germline assignment: CDR1 LNHDA and CDR2 SQIVND (reference sequence). The trim removed 8 bases at V and 2 bases at J, leaving 6 bases unmatched. The CDR3 sequence is 14 residues long.

This clonotype was seen repeatedly, ten times or more. CDR3 coding DNA: TGTGCCAGCAGCTATGGACAGCCGGAAAAACTGTTTTTT. Translation gives CASSYGQPEKLFF. The chain uses TRBV7-2 and TRBJ1-4; tentatively, D is TRBD1 (6 bases). Germline loops: CDR1 SGHTA, CDR2 FQGNSA. V was pared by 4 bases and J by 8 bases, with 11 bases between. CDR3 size: 13 residues.

The chain combines TRBV7-3 with TRBJ2-2, with 9 nucleotides matching TRBD2. Germline trimming cut 5 bases from V and 5 bases from J; bases unmatched to any gene: 9. The CDR3 loop spans 16 amino acids. Germline CDR1 reads SGHTA; CDR2 reads FQGTGA. Written as DNA, the CDR3 is TGTGCCAGCAGCGCTCTTAGCGGGAGTATTACCGGGGAGCTGTTTTTT. It yields the protein CASSALSGSITGELFF.

CDR3 in DNA: TGTGCCAGCCTACAGGGGGCTGGGGAGACCCAGTACTTC. Its protein is CASLQGAGETQYF. This chain connects TRBV3-1 to TRBJ2-5; 9 bases fit TRBD1. V lost 8 bases to trimming and J lost 5 bases; unmatched junction nucleotides: 6. Germline V gene lookup returns CDR1 LGHDT and CDR2 YNNKEL (reference sequence). The CDR3 is 13 amino acids.

CDR3 bases: TGTGCCAGCAGCGTAGCCGGGACAGCTAACTATGGCTACACCTTC. Protein: CASSVAGTANYGYTF. The rearrangement links TRBV9 to TRBJ1-2, with 7 bases fitting TRBD1. The J segment lost 0 bases and the V segment lost 0 bases, leaving 2 bases of the junction unmatched. This CDR3 comprises 15 residues. CDR1 is SGDLS, CDR2 YYNGEE, per germline. Full variable domain (rest looked up from reference TRBV9 and TRBJ1-2): DSGVTQTPKHLITATGQRVTLRCSPRSGDLSVYWYQQSLDQGLQFLIQYYNGEERAKGNILERFSAQQFPDLHSELNLSSLELGDSALYFCASSVAGTANYGYTFGSGTRLTVV.

In this sample, this clonotype turned up a few times. V gene TRBV6-6 combines with J gene TRBJ1-5; D gene unclear. The CDR3 runs to 13 residues. The germline gives CDR1 MNHNY, CDR2 SVGAGI (reference sequence). V was trimmed by 2 bases and J by 5 bases, leaving 7 bases between them. CDR3 region: CASSYGRDQPQHF. The CDR3 coding sequence is TGTGCCAGCAGTTACGGGAGGGATCAGCCCCAGCATTTT.

This clonotype was picked up many times. The chain employs TRBV12-3 or TRBV12-4 and TRBJ1-5; no clear D. CDR3 length: 13 residues. V lost 4 bases, J lost 7 bases, and 11 bases lay in between. CDR3 DNA sequence: TGTGCCAGCAGTTCGGGCGTTTGGCAGCCCCAGCATTTT. Translating it yields CASSSGVWQPQHF.

This chain links TRBV29-1 with TRBJ2-5; D gene uncertain. V was shortened by 5 bases and J by 1 base, with 8 bases between the two germline ends. The V gene's germline CDR1 is SQVTM and CDR2 ANQGSEA. The CDR3 contains 12 residues. CDR3 nucleotide sequence: TGCAGCGTTCAGGTTCTCCAAGAGACCCAGTACTTC. Protein product: CSVQVLQETQYF.

This sequence joins TRBV4-1 and TRBJ2-1; D is ambiguous. Germline CDR1 reads MGHRA; CDR2 reads YSYEKL. The length of the CDR3 is 15 residues. The V end was cut by 1 base, the J end by 0 bases, with 7 bases between. Written as DNA, the CDR3 is TGCGCCAGCAGCCAAGCACTCAACTCCTACAATGAGCAGTTCTTC. Translated: CASSQALNSYNEQFF.

This chain joins TRBV15 and TRBJ2-7; 8 positions agree with TRBD2. Germline values: CDR1 LNHNV, CDR2 YYDKDF (reference sequence). The CDR3 is 13 residues long. Unmatched junction bases numbered 5, after V lost 4 bases and J lost 6 bases. CDR3 bases: TGTGCCACCAGCAAGGGACTAGGAGGCGAGCAGTACTTC. Its translation is CATSKGLGGEQYF.

This clonotype turned up a few times. The V call is TRBV14, the J call TRBJ2-1; unclear D gene. The CDR3 length is 16 residues. Deletions cut 5 bases from V and 1 base from J, with 15 bases between. The germline CDR1 and CDR2 sequences are SGHDN and FVKESK. The CDR3 here is CASSYPGPRSYNEQFF. As DNA, the CDR3 is TGTGCCAGCAGCTACCCAGGCCCTAGGTCCTACAATGAGCAGTTCTTC.

Only a few counts were recorded for this clonotype. The chain is built from TRBV29-1 and TRBJ2-2; D is unclear. V lost 6 bases and J 3 bases, leaving 14 bases between the germline ends. CDR1 SQVTM and CDR2 ANQGSEA come from the germline V gene. The CDR3 runs 14 residues. For the CDR3, the DNA is TGCAGCGTCCAGCCGACGGCGGACACCGGGGAGCTGTTTTTT. Its protein product is CSVQPTADTGELFF.

The rearrangement joins TRBV11-2 to TRBJ2-5; 10 bases align to TRBD2. From germline, CDR1 is SGHAT and CDR2 FQNNGV. Trimming removed 5 bases from V and 4 bases from J; junction bases left unmatched: 10. The CDR3 length is 16 residues. In DNA, the CDR3 is TGTGCCAGCAGCCACACCCCGGGACTAGCGAGAGAGACCCAGTACTTC. Amino acid sequence: CASSHTPGLARETQYF.

The CDR3 nucleotides read TGCAGCGTTGAAGGTTTCTCCTACGAGCAGTACTTC. This sequence encodes CSVEGFSYEQYF. This rearrangement joins TRBV29-1 to TRBJ2-7; D is unresolved. Trimming cost V 1 base and J 0 bases, with 4 bases left between them. The CDR3 has 12 residues. The germline V gene has CDR1 SQVTM and CDR2 ANQGSEA.

This clonotype was counted a few times. DNA for the CDR3: TGTGCCAGCACCCAAGACATGGGATTGAACACAAACACCATATATTTT. Amino acids: CASTQDMGLNTNTIYF. The chain is built from TRBV7-2 and TRBJ1-3; D is unresolved. With 7 bases removed from V and 6 bases from J, the gap between germline ends came to 22 bases. This CDR3 contains 16 residues. The V gene's germline CDR1 is SGHTA and CDR2 FQGNSA.

In its sample, this clonotype was seen many times. The chain is built from TRBV19 and TRBJ2-7; TRBD1 is a possible D gene (6 bases). V was trimmed by 4 bases and J by 7 bases, leaving 11 bases between them. The CDR3 runs 12 residues. Germline values: CDR1 LNHDA, CDR2 SQIVND (reference sequence). The CDR3 region is CASSTGVGEQYF. CDR3 bases: TGTGCCAGTAGTACAGGGGTGGGTGAGCAGTACTTC.

This clonotype has just a few counts. The gene calls are TRBV7-3 and TRBJ2-7, with D unclear. This CDR3 has 15 amino acids. The ends were cut back, 2 bases at V and 4 bases at J, with 15 bases in the middle. Germline loops: CDR1 SGHTA, CDR2 FQGTGA. CDR3 loop: CASSLRRAVGYEQYF. The DNA of the CDR3 is TGTGCCAGCAGCTTACGAAGGGCAGTAGGGTACGAGCAGTACTTC. The whole variable domain, remainder taken from reference TRBV7-3 and TRBJ2-7, is GAGVSQTPSNKVTEKGKYVELRCDPISGHTALYWYRQSLGQGPEFLIYFQGTGAADDSGLPNDRFFAVRPEGSVSTLKIQRTERGDSAVYLCASSLRRAVGYEQYFGPGTRLTVT.